This entry features one T cell receptor beta chain sequence. Its antigen is currently not known. Base qualities are not at hand, and no much larger clone is one base apart. These reads were obtained on an Illumina HiSeq 2000. Multiplex PCR amplification was used to build the TCR beta chain libraries. High-throughput sequencing was used to analyze the amplified TCR beta chain products. TCRdb reprocessing: public reads trimmed at Q25 with fastp, clones called with MiXCR, in-frame beta chains kept. CDR3 protein sequences are deduplicated, and each keeps its most common genes and DNA. Within this sample are about 63,000 distinct CDR3 sequences, with approximately 62% of them counted one time only. Of the sample, roughly a fifth is held by the ten largest clones. The CDR3 runs 17 amino acids, cysteine and phenylalanine included. The sequence is cut down to CDR3 DNA, 51 bases in frame from base 1. V and J are trimmed by 0 bases and 5 bases, and the gene matches miss 14 bases of the junction. CDR1 SQVTM and CDR2 ANQGSEA are derived from the germline V gene.

The source of the sample is a study of breast tumors, draining lymph nodes, adjacent tissues (dated by TCRdb to the mid-2010s). Regarding the complete study: TCR beta repertoires were compared across tumor, adjacent nontumor tissue and axillary lymph nodes obtained from breast cancer patients. In human breast cancer, the study set out to evaluate how tumor, surrounding tissue and draining lymph node repertoires relate to one another and whether T cells may move between these sites. General findings and caveats noted by the study authors: The data were considered consistent with most tumor T cells being derived from the lymph node and subsequently expanding within tumor tissue. Tumor T-cell repertoires showed less diversity than lymph node repertoires and more diversity than nontumor tissue repertoires, and tumor T-cell repertoires showed preferential V and J gene usage. The conclusion that tumor T cells originate in lymph nodes was framed as consistent with a hypothesis rather than directly demonstrated. The similarity between tumor and nontumor tissue repertoires was significantly greater in luminal-like breast cancer than in basal-like breast cancer.

The chain was built from TRBV29-1 and TRBJ2-5, with 8 bases matching TRBD2. Specimen: breast tumor tissue. The clonotype was recovered from a female donor with breast cancer. Some clones in this sample may be carry-over from other donors' samples. At the DNA level, the sequence is TGCAGCGTTGAAGACGGTGGCGGGGGGTCGTTCGGGGAGACCCAGTACTTC. This is translated as CSVEDGGGGSFGETQYF.